This T cell receptor beta chain emerged from a study of T cells expressing NK-cell markers (dated by TCRdb to 2019 to 2021). Looking at the study overall: In sorted CD3+CD56+NKG2C+, CD3+CD56+NKG2C- and CD3+CD56-NKG2C+ T-cell subsets from eight donors, TCR beta-chain repertoires were profiled. Seven of the eight sequenced donors were HCMV-seropositive and one was HCMV-seronegative. The study sequenced eight donors, all healthy volunteers chosen at random: three men and five women. The libraries were sequenced on Illumina HiSeq 2000/2500, MiSeq or NextSeq, producing 2 x 150 bp reads. Broader findings and caveats from the paper: Whether the expanded NKG2C-expressing T cell clones were specific for HCMV antigens was left unclear. In five to seven donors, the dominant CD3+CD56+NKG2C+ clonotypes were among the top 10 CD8+ clonotypes and accounted for about 1.0-8% of CD8+ T cells. Those dominant clonotypes were again the most abundant among CD3+CD56-NKG2C+ cells in a handful of donors, at about 28.3-60.1%.

With respect to this clonotype: Its cognate antigen has yet to be identified.

The instrument was an Illumina HiSeq 2000. TCR beta cDNA libraries were prepared using 5'RACE template switching, which introduced a universal primer site and unique molecular identifiers. Priming for cDNA synthesis came from the TCR beta constant segment, and two successive PCR amplification steps followed. In the original analysis: MIGEC was used to demultiplex reads and group reads by UMI, and MiTCR was used to assemble and quantify clonotypes. Only TCR cDNA sequences supported by at least two reads were kept to exclude erroneous sequences. The tcR package was used for downstream repertoire analysis, and clonotypes were matched between fractions using CDR3 nucleotide sequence together with V segment. VDJmatch was used to annotate antigen specificity against VDJdb, with one amino acid substitution in CDR3 permitted. After the reads were reprocessed by TCRdb, one entry was made per CDR3 protein sequence, with no DNA. What appears here as the V and J calls and clone size reflects TCRdb's work, not the paper's. The sample table records around 180,000 distinct CDR3 sequences. The ten largest clones capture 20% to 25% of the sample.

To determine HCMV serostatus, a commercial ELISA kit was used to detect HCMV-specific IgG in serum. Peripheral blood mononuclear cells were isolated from blood by Ficoll density gradient centrifugation. Measured from the cysteine to the phenylalanine, the CDR3 is 13 residues long. No DNA sequence was recorded. CDR1 and CDR2 are drawn from the germline V gene (reference sequence): MNHEY, SMNVEV. This receptor was obtained from a man aged 18-70 years in good health. The chain is assembled from TRBV27 and TRBJ2-2. Sequencing used blood T cells: a sorted CD56 or NKG2C T cell subset, CD4+ or CD8+ T cells, or bulk PBMC T cells (not recorded which). The CDR3 amino acid sequence is: CASHFRKSGELFF.